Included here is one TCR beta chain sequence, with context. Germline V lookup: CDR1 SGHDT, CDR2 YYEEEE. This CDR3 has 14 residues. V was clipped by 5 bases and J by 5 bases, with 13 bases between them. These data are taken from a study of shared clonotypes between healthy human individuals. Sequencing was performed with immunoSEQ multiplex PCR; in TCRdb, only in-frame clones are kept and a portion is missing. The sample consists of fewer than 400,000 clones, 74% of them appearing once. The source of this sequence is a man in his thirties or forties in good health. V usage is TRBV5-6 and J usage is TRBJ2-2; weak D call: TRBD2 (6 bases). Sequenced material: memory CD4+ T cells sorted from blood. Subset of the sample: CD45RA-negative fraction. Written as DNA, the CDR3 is TGTGCCAGCAGTTGGGGACTGCCTACCGGGGAGCTGTTTTTT. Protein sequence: CASSWGLPTGELFF.